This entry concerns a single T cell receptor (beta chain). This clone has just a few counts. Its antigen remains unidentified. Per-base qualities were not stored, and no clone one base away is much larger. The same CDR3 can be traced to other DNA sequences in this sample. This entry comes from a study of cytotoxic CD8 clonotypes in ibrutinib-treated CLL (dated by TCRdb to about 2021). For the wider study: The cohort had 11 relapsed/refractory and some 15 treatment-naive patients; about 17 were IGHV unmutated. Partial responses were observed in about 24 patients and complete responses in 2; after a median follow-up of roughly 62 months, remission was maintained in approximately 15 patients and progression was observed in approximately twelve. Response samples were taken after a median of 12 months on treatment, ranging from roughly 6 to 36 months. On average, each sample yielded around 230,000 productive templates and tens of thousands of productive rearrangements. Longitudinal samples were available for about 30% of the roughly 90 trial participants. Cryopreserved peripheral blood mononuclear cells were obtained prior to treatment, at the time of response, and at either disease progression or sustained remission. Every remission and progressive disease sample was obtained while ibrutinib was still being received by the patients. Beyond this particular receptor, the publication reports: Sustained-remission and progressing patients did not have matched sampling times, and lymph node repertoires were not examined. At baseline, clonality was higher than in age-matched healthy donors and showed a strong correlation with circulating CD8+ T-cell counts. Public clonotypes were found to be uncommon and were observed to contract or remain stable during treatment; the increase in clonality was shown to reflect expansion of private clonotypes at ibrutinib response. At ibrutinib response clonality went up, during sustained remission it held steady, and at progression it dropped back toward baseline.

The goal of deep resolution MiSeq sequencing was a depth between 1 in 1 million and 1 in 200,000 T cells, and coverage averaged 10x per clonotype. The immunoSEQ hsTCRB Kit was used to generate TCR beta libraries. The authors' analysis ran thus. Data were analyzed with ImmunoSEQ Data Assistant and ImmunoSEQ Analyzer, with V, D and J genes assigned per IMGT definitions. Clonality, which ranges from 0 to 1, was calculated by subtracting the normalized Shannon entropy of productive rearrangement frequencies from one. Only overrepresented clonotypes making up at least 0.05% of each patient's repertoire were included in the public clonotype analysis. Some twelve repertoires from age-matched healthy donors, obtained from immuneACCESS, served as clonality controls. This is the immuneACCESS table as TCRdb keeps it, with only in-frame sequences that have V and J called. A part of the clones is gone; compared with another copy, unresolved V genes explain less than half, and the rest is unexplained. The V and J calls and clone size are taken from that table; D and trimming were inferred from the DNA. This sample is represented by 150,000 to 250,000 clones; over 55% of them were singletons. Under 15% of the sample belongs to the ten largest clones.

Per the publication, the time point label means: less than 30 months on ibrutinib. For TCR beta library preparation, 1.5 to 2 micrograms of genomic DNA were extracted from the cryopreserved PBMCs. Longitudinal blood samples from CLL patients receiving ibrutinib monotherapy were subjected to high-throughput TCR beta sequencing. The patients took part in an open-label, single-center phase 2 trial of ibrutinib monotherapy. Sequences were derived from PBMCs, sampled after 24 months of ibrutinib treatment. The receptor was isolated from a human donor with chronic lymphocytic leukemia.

The nucleotide sequence is given as TGTGCCAGCAGCGTAGGCACTAACTATGGCTACACCTTC. The encoded protein is CASSVGTNYGYTF. The V and J segments used are TRBV9 and TRBJ1-2, with the identity of the D gene unclear. The cysteine opens and the phenylalanine closes a CDR3 of 13 amino acids. The CDR3 DNA has 39 bases and is translated from base 1. V and J are truncated by 0 bases and 0 bases respectively, leaving an intervening sequence of 3 bases. The germline V gene encodes CDR1 SGDLS and CDR2 YYNGEE.